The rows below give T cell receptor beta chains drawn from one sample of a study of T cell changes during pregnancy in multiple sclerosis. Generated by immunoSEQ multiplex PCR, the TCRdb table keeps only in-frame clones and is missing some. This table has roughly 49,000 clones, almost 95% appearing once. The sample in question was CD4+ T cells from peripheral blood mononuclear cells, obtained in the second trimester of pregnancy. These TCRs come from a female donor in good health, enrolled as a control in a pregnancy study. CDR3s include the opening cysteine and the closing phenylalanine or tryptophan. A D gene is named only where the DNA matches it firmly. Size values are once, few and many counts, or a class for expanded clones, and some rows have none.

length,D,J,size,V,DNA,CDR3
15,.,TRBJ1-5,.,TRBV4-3,TGCGCCAGCAGCCAAGATATGGGGGGAAATCAGCCCCAGCATTTT,CASSQDMGGNQPQHF
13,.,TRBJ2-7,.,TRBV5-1,TGCGCCAGCAGCTTCGTCGAGTCCTACGAGCAGTACTTC,CASSFVESYEQYF
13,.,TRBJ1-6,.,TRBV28,TGTGCCAGCAGTTACAGTTATAATTCACCCCTCCACTTT,CASSYSYNSPLHF
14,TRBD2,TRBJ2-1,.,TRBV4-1,TGCGCCAGCAGCCAAGTCGGGGGGTTGGGTGAGCAGTTCTTC,CASSQVGGLGEQFF
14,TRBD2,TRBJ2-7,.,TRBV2,TGTGCCAGCAGTTACCACGGGGGGTCCTACGAGCAGTACTTC,CASSYHGGSYEQYF
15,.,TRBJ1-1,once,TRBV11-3,TGTGCCAGCAGCTTACAGGCGCGGGTGAACACTGAAGCTTTCTTT,CASSLQARVNTEAFF
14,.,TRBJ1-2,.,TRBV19,TGTGCCAGTAGTATAGGAGGTTCTCACTATGGCTACACCTTC,CASSIGGSHYGYTF
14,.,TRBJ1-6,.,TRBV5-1,TGCGCCAGCAGCAAGGACAGTTTTAATTCACCCCTCCACTTT,CASSKDSFNSPLHF
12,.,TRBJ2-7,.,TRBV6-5,TGTGCCAGCATGAGGAACTCCTACGAGCAGTACTTC,CASMRNSYEQYF
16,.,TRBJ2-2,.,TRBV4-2,TGTGCCAGCAGCCAAGATATCAGCGACAACACCGGGGAGCTGTTTTTT,CASSQDISDNTGELFF
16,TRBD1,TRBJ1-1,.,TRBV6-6,TGTGCCAGCAGCCGTCGGACAGGCGCCACGAACACTGAAGCTTTCTTT,CASSRRTGATNTEAFF
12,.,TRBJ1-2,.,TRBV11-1,TGTGCCAGCAGCTTATCGGCCGATGGGCACACCTTC,CASSLSADGHTF
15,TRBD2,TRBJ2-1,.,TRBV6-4,TGTGCCAGCAGTACTTCTAGCGGGGGGTACAATGAGCAGTTCTTC,CASSTSSGGYNEQFF
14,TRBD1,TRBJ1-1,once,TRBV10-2,TGCGCCAGCAGTGAGTTGGGACAGGAAGGTGAAGCTTTCTTT,CASSELGQEGEAFF
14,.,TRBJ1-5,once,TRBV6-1,TGTGCCAGCAGTGAAGCGGGCACCTATCAGCCCCAGCATTTT,CASSEAGTYQPQHF
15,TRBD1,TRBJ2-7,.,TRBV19,TGTGCCAGTAGTATAGGGACAGGGGGACCCTACGAGCAGTACTTC,CASSIGTGGPYEQYF
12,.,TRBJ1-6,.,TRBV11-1,TGTGCCAGCAGCCTAAATAATTCACCCCTCCACTTT,CASSLNNSPLHF
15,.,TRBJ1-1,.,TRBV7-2,TGTGCCAGCAGCTCAAACATGGGGGGTTCGACTGAAGCTTTCTTT,CASSSNMGGSTEAFF
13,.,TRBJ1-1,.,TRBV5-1,TGCGCCAGCGTCATGGGGCCGAACACTGAAGCTTTCTTT,CASVMGPNTEAFF
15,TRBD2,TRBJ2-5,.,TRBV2,TGTGCCAGCAGAGGACTAGCGGGGGTCCAAGAGACCCAGTACTTC,CASRGLAGVQETQYF
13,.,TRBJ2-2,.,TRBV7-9,TGTGCCAGCAGCTTAGAGGCAGGCGGGGAGCTGTTTTTT,CASSLEAGGELFF
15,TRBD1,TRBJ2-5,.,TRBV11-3,TGTGCCAGCAGCTTAGGACAGGGGCGAGATGAGACCCAGTACTTC,CASSLGQGRDETQYF
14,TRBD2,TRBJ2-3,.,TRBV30,TGTGCCTGGGGTGGCGGGGGGGCGTCAGATACGCAGTATTTT,CAWGGGGASDTQYF
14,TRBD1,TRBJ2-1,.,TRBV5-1,TGCGCCAGCAGCCCTCTCGGACAGGGCGATGAGCAGTTCTTC,CASSPLGQGDEQFF
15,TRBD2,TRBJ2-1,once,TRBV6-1,TGTGCCAGCAGTGGTACTAGCGGGGCCTACAATGAGCAGTTCTTC,CASSGTSGAYNEQFF
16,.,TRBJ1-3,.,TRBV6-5,TGTGCCAGCAGTTACGGGTCGAGAGGCTCTGGAAACACCATATATTTT,CASSYGSRGSGNTIYF
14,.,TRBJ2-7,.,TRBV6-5,TGTGCCAGCAGTTACTCGAGAACCACCTACGAGCAGTACTTC,CASSYSRTTYEQYF
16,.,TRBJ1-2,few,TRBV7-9,TGTGCCAGCAGCATAACAGGGATCAGCCCCAACTATGGCTACACCTTC,CASSITGISPNYGYTF
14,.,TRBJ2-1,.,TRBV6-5,TGTGCCAGCAGGTTTCAGGCCGTCTACAATGAGCAGTTCTTC,CASRFQAVYNEQFF
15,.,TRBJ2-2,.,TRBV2,TGTGCCAGCAATAAGGGGGGGGGTTACACCGGGGAGCTGTTTTTT,CASNKGGGYTGELFF
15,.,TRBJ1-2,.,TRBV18,TGTGCCAGCTCACCACCCAGGGCAGGAAACTATGGCTACACCTTC,CASSPPRAGNYGYTF
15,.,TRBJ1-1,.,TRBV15,TGTGCCACCAGTTCGGAGGGCAGGGCGAACACTGAAGCTTTCTTT,CATSSEGRANTEAFF
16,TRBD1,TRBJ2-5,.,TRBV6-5,TGTGCCAGCAGTTACTCGACAGGGCCCCCCCAAGAGACCCAGTACTTC,CASSYSTGPPQETQYF
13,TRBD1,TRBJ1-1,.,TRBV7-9,TGTGCCAGCAACAAGGACAGGGGATTGGAAGCTTTCTTT,CASNKDRGLEAFF
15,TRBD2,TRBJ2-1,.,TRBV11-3,TGTGCCAGCAGCCGTAGCGGGGGGGCGATCAATGAGCAGTTCTTC,CASSRSGGAINEQFF
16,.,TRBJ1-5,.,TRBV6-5,TGTGCCAGCAGTTACTCTCGAGAGACTGGAAATCAGCCCCAGCATTTT,CASSYSRETGNQPQHF
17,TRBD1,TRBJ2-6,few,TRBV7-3,TGTGCCAGCTCTCGGACAGGGGGACCCTCTGGGGCCAACGTCCTGACTTTC,CASSRTGGPSGANVLTF
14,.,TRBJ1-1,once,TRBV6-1,TGTGCCAGCAGAGCCGCATTTGAGTCCACTGAAGCTTTCTTT,CASRAAFESTEAFF
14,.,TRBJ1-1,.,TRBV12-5,TGTGCTAGTGGTTTGGCCCCCGGGTACACTGAAGCTTTCTTT,CASGLAPGYTEAFF
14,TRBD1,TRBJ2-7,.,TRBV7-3,TGTGCCAGCAGCCCTTCGACAGGGTCCTACGAGCAGTACTTC,CASSPSTGSYEQYF
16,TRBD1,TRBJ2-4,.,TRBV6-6,TGTGCCAGCAGCCCCGGACAGGGACTAGCCAAAAACATTCAGTACTTC,CASSPGQGLAKNIQYF
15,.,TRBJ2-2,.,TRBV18,TGTGCCAGCTCACCGGGCAGGGGTGACACCGGGGAGCTGTTTTTT,CASSPGRGDTGELFF
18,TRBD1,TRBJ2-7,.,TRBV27,TGTGCCAGCAGTTCGAGACCGGGACAGGGGGCCTTTGTGTACGAGCAGTACTTC,CASSSRPGQGAFVYEQYF
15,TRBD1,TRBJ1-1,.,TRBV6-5,TGTGCCAGCAGTTCACCGGGACAGATGAACACTGAAGCTTTCTTT,CASSSPGQMNTEAFF
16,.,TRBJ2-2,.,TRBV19,TGTGCCAGCCGGCTAACAGGGACCCAGTCCGGCGGGGAGCTGTTTTTT,CASRLTGTQSGGELFF
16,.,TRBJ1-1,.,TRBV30,TGTGCCTGGAGCTTCCCCGGGGGGGCGAGGGGCACTGAAGCTTTCTTT,CAWSFPGGARGTEAFF
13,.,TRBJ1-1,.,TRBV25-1,TGTGCCAGCACCTTGGGAGTGAACACTGAAGCTTTCTTT,CASTLGVNTEAFF
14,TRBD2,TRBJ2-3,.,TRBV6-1,TGTGCCAGCAGTCGGCTAGCGGGGGAGGATACGCAGTATTTT,CASSRLAGEDTQYF
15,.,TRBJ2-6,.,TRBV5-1,TGCGCCAGCAGCTTGGGTCGCTCTGGGGCCAACGTCCTGACTTTC,CASSLGRSGANVLTF
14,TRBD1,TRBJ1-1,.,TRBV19,TGTGCCAGTAGTATCGACAGGGGGCGCACTGAAGCTTTCTTT,CASSIDRGRTEAFF
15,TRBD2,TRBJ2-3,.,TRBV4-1,TGCGCCAGCAGCCAAGTAGCGGGGGGTACAGATACGCAGTATTTT,CASSQVAGGTDTQYF
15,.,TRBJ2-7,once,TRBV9,TGTGCCAGCAGCGTATCGCCAGGGTTGTACTACGAGCAGTACTTC,CASSVSPGLYYEQYF